Described below is a single T cell receptor (beta chain) sequence and its context. Its specificity is unknown. This sample is drawn from a study of siplizumab effects on memory and regulatory T cells. Notes on the study in general: Where siplizumab was present, mappable alloreactive CD4+ clones averaged roughly 72% Treg-derived, compared with roughly 30% in controls. The drug siplizumab significantly decreased the alloreactive sequences that could be traced to unstimulated CD4+ memory cells. Tracing alloreactive clones into unstimulated subsets worked for only a minor fraction of them.

Libraries were prepared by immunoSEQ multiplex PCR; TCRdb keeps only in-frame clonotypes and omits some of them. This sample carries about 100,000 clones, about 90% of them seen once, and the ten largest clones take less than 0.85%. The CDR3 has 14 amino acids. CDR1 and CDR2 from the germline V gene are LNHNV and YYDKDF (reference sequence). The V gene lost 5 bases and the J gene lost 8 bases, with 15 bases spanning the gap. The chain uses TRBV15 and TRBJ1-4, with D possibly being TRBD1 (6 bases). Sequenced sample: Tregs sorted from blood. This sequence was found in a human donor in good health. CDR3 DNA: TGTGCCACCAGCCTAGTGGGGGGGCGCGAAAAACTGTTTTTT. This sequence encodes CATSLVGGREKLFF.